Each of the 25 T cell receptor beta chains below was sequenced from the same sample in a study of tumor-infiltrating lymphocytes in localized non-small cell lung cancer. TCRdb keeps only in-frame clones here, not all; method: immunoSEQ multiplex PCR. Of about 29,000 clones in the sample, 80% to 90% were seen once. Sequenced sample: lung tumor tissue. The receptor source for this set is a human donor with non-small cell lung cancer.

The V gene is TRBV29-1, the J gene TRBJ2-7; D uncertain. CDR1 is SQVTM and CDR2 is ANQGSEA in the germline V gene. V gave up 7 bases and J gave up 3 bases, with 13 bases separating them. This CDR3 has 12 amino acids. Here the CDR3 reads CSDLQPNYEQYF. CDR3 sequence (DNA): TGCAGCGACCTACAGCCAAACTACGAGCAGTACTTC.

The chain recombines TRBV2 with TRBJ2-7, with D uncertain. This CDR3 region has 12 residues. The V gene's germline CDR1 is SNHLY and CDR2 FYNNEI. Trimming stripped 3 bases from V and 7 bases from J, with 10 bases between. The CDR3 coding sequence is TGTGCCAGCAGTGAGGAGTTGGGTGAGCAGTACTTC. Amino acids: CASSEELGEQYF.

The chain couples TRBV7-8 to TRBJ2-1; D unclear. This CDR3 region has 13 residues. The germline CDR1 and CDR2 sequences are SGHVS and FQNEAQ. V was shortened by 10 bases and J by 4 bases, with 14 bases between the two germline ends. CDR3 sequence: CATRWGSYNEQFF. The CDR3 region has the DNA TGTGCCACTCGCTGGGGATCATACAATGAGCAGTTCTTC.

The rearrangement joins TRBV7-2 to TRBJ1-3; possibly TRBD1 for D (6 bases). This CDR3 comprises 15 residues. Germline V lookup: CDR1 SGHTA, CDR2 FQGNSA. V was pared by 2 bases and J by 5 bases, with 13 bases between. This chain's CDR3 is CASSLPTGIRNTIYF. DNA for the CDR3: TGTGCCAGCAGCTTACCTACAGGGATTCGAAACACCATATATTTT.

The genes are TRBV18 and TRBJ2-1; D remains unclear. V lost 8 bases to trimming and J lost 1 base, with 12 bases between them. Germline-derived CDR1 and CDR2 are KGHSH and LQKENI. The CDR3 contains 14 residues. The CDR3 DNA follows: TGTGCCAGCGTAGACTTGAGGTCCTACAATGAGCAGTTCTTC. Its protein is CASVDLRSYNEQFF.

The rearrangement links TRBV4-3 to TRBJ2-2; perhaps D is TRBD1 or TRBD2 (5 bases each). Germline V gene data show CDR1 as LGHNA and CDR2 as YSLEER. The V gene lost 4 bases and the J gene lost 4 bases, with 22 bases spanning the gap. The CDR3 consists of 18 residues. This CDR3 is CASSPTVGVEVITGELFF. CDR3 sequence (DNA): TGCGCCAGCAGCCCGACAGTGGGGGTTGAGGTTATCACCGGGGAGCTGTTTTTT.

The chain employs TRBV6-1 and TRBJ2-2; no clear D. CDR1 and CDR2 (germline): MNHNS, SASEGT. The CDR3 extends over 13 amino acids. V was pared by 6 bases and J by 6 bases, with 11 bases between. The CDR3 nucleotides read TGTGCCAGCAGCTCGCAGGCAGCCGGGGAGCTGTTTTTT. Translation: CASSSQAAGELFF.

The sample holds one count of this clone. J is TRBJ2-7 and V is TRBV9; TRBD2 aligns across 9 bases. CDR1 is SGDLS and CDR2 is YYNGEE in the germline V gene. The CDR3 is 16 amino acids. Unmatched junction bases numbered 7, after V lost 3 bases and J lost 0 bases. DNA of the CDR3: TGTGCCAGCAGCGCCAGTAGCGGGGGTTCCTCCTACGAGCAGTACTTC. Translating gives CASSASSGGSSYEQYF.

This chain links TRBV5-4 with TRBJ2-2, with 10 nucleotides matching TRBD1. The J segment lost 6 bases and the V segment lost 7 bases, leaving 6 bases of the junction unmatched. Germline V gives CDR1 SGHNT, CDR2 YYREEE (reference sequence). This CDR3 is 14 amino acids long. CDR3 coding DNA: TGTGCCAGCTGGACAGGGACAGGGGCCGGGGAGCTGTTTTTT. It codes for CASWTGTGAGELFF.

The chain has TRBV7-9 and TRBJ2-1; D is undetermined. With 2 bases removed from V and 7 bases from J, the gap between germline ends came to 6 bases. There are 12 residues in the CDR3. Germline CDR1 is SEHNR and CDR2 is FQNEAQ (reference sequence). CDR3 in DNA: TGTGCCAGCAGCTTAACTCCTAATGAGCAGTTCTTC. The encoded protein is CASSLTPNEQFF.

A single count supports this clone. The J gene is TRBJ1-5, the V gene TRBV25-1; D possibly corresponds to TRBD1 (6 bases). V lost 4 bases to trimming and J lost 4 bases, with 11 bases between them. The CDR3 sequence is 14 residues long. CDR1 and CDR2 (germline): MGHDK, SYGVNS. The chain's CDR3 is CASSVRDINQPQHF. CDR3 in DNA: TGTGCCAGCAGTGTCCGGGACATAAATCAGCCCCAGCATTTT. The variable domain in full, completed from reference TRBV25-1 and TRBJ1-5, reads EADIYQTPRYLVIGTGKKITLECSQTMGHDKMYWYQQDPGMELHLIHYSYGVNSTEKGDLSSESTVSRIRTEHFPLTLESARPSHTSQYLCASSVRDINQPQHFGDGTRLSIL.

The chain is built from TRBV29-1 and TRBJ1-2, with TRBD1 identical over 8 bases. V was pared by 4 bases and J by 6 bases, with 16 bases of the junction left unmatched. CDR3 size: 16 residues. Germline lookup yields CDR1 SQVTM and CDR2 ANQGSEA. The CDR3 here is CSVGPSVWQGADGYTF. CDR3 in DNA: TGCAGCGTTGGGCCGAGTGTGTGGCAGGGGGCTGATGGCTACACCTTC.

The chain joins TRBV7-2 to TRBJ1-3; D is undetermined. The germline CDR1 and CDR2 sequences are SGHTA and FQGNSA. This CDR3 has 16 amino acids. Trimming pared 1 base from V and 0 bases from J, leaving 10 bases between. CDR3 DNA sequence: TGTGCCAGCAGCTTAGAAACACTTCACTCTGGAAACACCATATATTTT. This sequence encodes CASSLETLHSGNTIYF. The complete variable domain, with remaining parts taken from reference TRBV7-2 and TRBJ1-3, reads GAGVSQSPSNKVTEKGKDVELRCDPISGHTALYWYRQSLGQGLEFLIYFQGNSAPDKSGLPSDRFSAERTGGSVSTLTIQRTQQEDSAVYLCASSLETLHSGNTIYFGEGSWLTVV.

CDR3 residues: CASSLDGPHLDTQYF. The CDR3 DNA is TGTGCCAGCAGCTTAGATGGGCCCCACTTAGATACGCAGTATTTT. The rearrangement links TRBV11-2 to TRBJ2-3; D is undetermined. The CDR3 is 15 amino acids. The ends were cut back, 0 bases at V and 5 bases at J, with 12 bases in the middle. CDR1 SGHAT and CDR2 FQNNGV come from the germline V gene.

This chain joins TRBV6-6 and TRBJ2-3; D gene unclear. Trimming removed 2 bases at V and 4 bases at J, with 4 bases between. This CDR3 comprises 12 residues. The V gene's germline CDR1 is MNHNY and CDR2 SVGAGI (reference sequence). The CDR3 sequence is CASSYVSDTQYF. The CDR3 DNA is TGTGCCAGCAGTTACGTTTCAGATACGCAGTATTTT.

By frequency in the sample, this clone is medium-sized (0.01 to 0.1%). The genes are TRBV29-1 and TRBJ2-3, with D uncertain. Trimming took 3 bases from V and 0 from J, leaving 4 bases between them. The CDR3 length is 12 residues. Looked up from germline, CDR1 is SQVTM and CDR2 is ANQGSEA. Written as DNA, the CDR3 is TGCAGCGTTGATGCAAGCACAGATACGCAGTATTTT. Translation: CSVDASTDTQYF.

This rearrangement joins TRBV29-1 to TRBJ1-1; D is undetermined. Germline CDR1 SQVTM, CDR2 ANQGSEA. This CDR3 comprises 11 residues. V lost 4 bases and J 4 bases, leaving 7 bases between the germline ends. Here the CDR3 reads CSVVKFTEAFF. The CDR3 coding sequence is TGCAGCGTTGTAAAGTTCACTGAAGCTTTCTTT.

This chain connects TRBV19 to TRBJ2-2; TRBD2 might be the D (5 bases). V was cut by 6 bases and J by 7 bases, with 18 bases left in between. The CDR3 is made up of 15 amino acids. Germline values: CDR1 LNHDA, CDR2 SQIVND (reference sequence). The CDR3 region is CASRKDFAGGGELFF. The CDR3 region has the DNA TGTGCCAGTAGGAAGGACTTCGCGGGCGGCGGGGAGCTGTTTTTT. Full variable domain (remainder filled in from reference TRBV19 and TRBJ2-2): DGGITQSPKYLFRKEGQNVTLSCEQNLNHDAMYWYRQDPGQGLRLIYYSQIVNDFQKGDIAEGYSVSREKKESFPLTVTSAQKNPTAFYLCASRKDFAGGGELFFGEGSRLTVL.

This chain uses TRBV7-8 with TRBJ2-7; D is unclear. This CDR3 has 13 amino acids. The V end was cut by 4 bases, the J end by 3 bases, with 10 bases between. From germline, CDR1 is SGHVS and CDR2 FQNEAQ. The CDR3 DNA reads TGTGCCAGCAGCTCCCGGTTATACTACGAGCAGTACTTC. This codes for CASSSRLYYEQYF.

The chain employs TRBV7-9 and TRBJ1-1, with D unresolved. The CDR3 covers 14 residues. Per germline, CDR1 SEHNR and CDR2 FQNEAQ (reference sequence). V was shortened by 4 bases and J by 1 base, with 10 bases between the two germline ends. The CDR3: CASSSETWNTEAFF. Here the CDR3 DNA reads TGTGCCAGCAGCTCGGAAACGTGGAACACTGAAGCTTTCTTT. The whole variable domain, remainder taken from reference TRBV7-9 and TRBJ1-1, is DTGVSQNPRHKITKRGQNVTFRCDPISEHNRLYWYRQTLGQGPEFLTYFQNEAQLEKSRLLSDRFSAERPKGSFSTLEIQRTEQGDSAMYLCASSSETWNTEAFFGQGTRLTVV.

This clone was seen just once. The chain links TRBV6-6 to TRBJ2-7; the match to TRBD1 covers 10 bases. V shed 2 bases, J shed 6 bases, and the junction held 7 bases outside the gene matches. The CDR3 totals 15 residues. The germline CDR1 and CDR2 sequences are MNHNY and SVGAGI (reference sequence). The CDR3 coding sequence is TGTGCCAGCAGTTACGGGGGACAGGGGTCGTTCGAGCAGTACTTC. It yields the protein CASSYGGQGSFEQYF.

The rearrangement links TRBV18 to TRBJ2-7, with D perhaps assigned TRBD1 or TRBD2 (5 bases each). Germline loops: CDR1 KGHSH, CDR2 LQKENI. Trimming removed 2 bases at V and 6 bases at J, with 14 bases between. The CDR3 totals 14 residues. CDR3 amino acids: CASSPGTRVREQYF. Written as DNA, the CDR3 is TGTGCCAGCTCACCAGGGACGCGGGTCCGCGAGCAGTACTTC.

The rearrangement links TRBV18 to TRBJ1-2; no definite D call. This CDR3 contains 12 residues. Germline CDR1 and CDR2: KGHSH and LQKENI. V was pared by 3 bases and J by 5 bases, with 7 bases between. CDR3 loop: CASSPAGYGYTF. The CDR3 DNA reads as TGTGCCAGCTCACCCGCGGGGTATGGCTACACCTTC.

This clone occurred a few times. The chain carries TRBV7-2 and TRBJ2-7; 8 positions match TRBD2. Germline loops: CDR1 SGHTA, CDR2 FQGNSA. V lost 4 bases and J lost 4; bases outside the gene matches: 18. The CDR3 has 18 amino acids. The CDR3 loop reads CASSSRVLAGGVLYEQYF. The CDR3, as DNA: TGTGCCAGCAGCTCCCGGGTATTGGCGGGGGGCGTCCTTTACGAGCAGTACTTC.

The rearrangement links TRBV4-1 to TRBJ2-5; D is unresolved. Trimming took 2 bases from V and 5 from J, leaving 12 bases between them. Per the germline V gene, CDR1 is MGHRA and CDR2 is YSYEKL. The CDR3 is 14 residues long. The CDR3: CASSQWQGRETQYF. CDR3 coding DNA: TGCGCCAGCAGCCAATGGCAAGGGCGGGAGACCCAGTACTTC.